The 22 T cell receptor beta chains reported below all come from one sample, sequenced in a study of shared clonotypes between healthy human individuals. Assay used: immunoSEQ multiplex PCR; TCRdb lists only in-frame clones, some missing. The top ten clones hold around 1.4% of a sample with 850,000 to 1,200,000 clones, roughly 75% of them seen once. Material: memory CD4+ T cells sorted from blood. The subset denotes: CD45RA-negative fraction. All receptors derive from a man in his late teens or twenties in good health.

The genes are TRBV18 and TRBJ2-3; 9 bases are shared with TRBD2. The CDR3 has 16 residues. CDR1 and CDR2 (germline): KGHSH, LQKENI. V trimming: 0 bases; J trimming: 5 bases; junction bases outside the gene matches: 6. CDR3 bases: TGTGCCAGCTCACCACCGTTCGGACTAGCGTTAGATACGCAGTATTTT. Translating gives CASSPPFGLALDTQYF.

The rearrangement uses TRBV5-5 and TRBJ2-3; the match to TRBD2 covers 10 bases. The CDR3 is 18 residues long. Germline V gene lookup returns CDR1 SGHKS and CDR2 YYEKEE (reference sequence). Losses at the gene ends were 3 bases for V and 6 bases for J; bases not matched to a gene: 16. For the CDR3, the DNA is TGTGCCAGCAGCTCCACCGGGGAGAGCGGGAGGGCCGGGGATACGCAGTATTTT. It is translated as CASSSTGESGRAGDTQYF.

This sequence joins TRBV28 and TRBJ1-5; TRBD1 agrees at 9 bases. The ends lost 6 bases at V and 6 bases at J; junction bases unmatched: 12. CDR1 is MDHEN, CDR2 SYDVKM, per germline. This CDR3 is 16 amino acids long. The CDR3 spells CASRSDRDRAVQPQHF. The CDR3 DNA sequence: TGTGCCAGCAGGTCGGACCGGGACAGGGCGGTTCAGCCCCAGCATTTT. The entire variable domain, with the rest obtained from reference TRBV28 and TRBJ1-5, is as follows: DVKVTQSSRYLVKRTGEKVFLECVQDMDHENMFWYRQDPGLGLRLIYFSYDVKMKEKGDIPEGYSVSREKKERFSLILESASTNQTSMYLCASRSDRDRAVQPQHFGDGTRLSIL.

As for this clone: A far larger clone is only one base removed, so a read error is likely. DNA of the CDR3: TGTGCCAGCAGTGAAATTCCTTCCTACGAGCAGTACTTC. Protein sequence: CASSEIPSYEQYF. The gene calls are TRBV2 and TRBJ2-7; unclear D gene. CDR3 size: 13 residues. Trimming left V 2 bases short and J 1 base short, with 6 bases between. Germline assignment: CDR1 SNHLY and CDR2 FYNNEI.

The CDR3 loop is CASTFSGGVETQYF. The DNA of the CDR3 is TGCGCCAGCACCTTTTCTGGGGGGGTGGAGACCCAGTACTTC. The chain recombines TRBV5-1 with TRBJ2-5, with 7 bases lining up with TRBD2. Losses at the gene ends were 6 bases for V and 5 bases for J; bases not matched to a gene: 10. Germline CDR1 and CDR2: SGHRS and YFSETQ. This CDR3 contains 14 residues. Variable domain in full (rest from reference TRBV5-1 and TRBJ2-5): KAGVTQTPRYLIKTRGQQVTLSCSPISGHRSVSWYQQTPGQGLQFLFEYFSETQRNKGNFPGRFSGRQFSNSRSEMNVSTLELGDSALYLCASTFSGGVETQYFGPGTRLLVL.

The rearrangement joins TRBV4-3 to TRBJ1-4; TRBD1 might be the D (5 bases). Trimming left V 1 base short and J 8 bases short, with 17 bases between. The CDR3 consists of 16 residues. In germline, CDR1 is LGHNA, CDR2 YSLEER. CDR3 sequence: CASSQGVIGEGEKLFF. CDR3 DNA sequence: TGCGCCAGCAGCCAAGGGGTGATAGGCGAGGGGGAAAAACTGTTTTTT.

This chain connects TRBV2 to TRBJ2-5; 7 nucleotides agree with TRBD2. From germline, CDR1 is SNHLY and CDR2 FYNNEI. V was clipped by 4 bases and J by 4 bases; unmatched bases: 9. The CDR3 totals 15 residues. CDR3 residues: CASSAERGYGETQYF. The CDR3 nucleotides read TGTGCCAGCAGTGCGGAGCGGGGTTACGGAGAGACCCAGTACTTC.

The chain recombines TRBV5-4 with TRBJ1-6; D unresolved. This CDR3 has 14 residues. V shed 0 bases and J shed 6 bases, with 7 bases lying between them. Germline CDR1 and CDR2: SGHNT and YYREEE (reference sequence). This CDR3 is CASSLERFNSPLHF. The CDR3 region has the DNA TGTGCCAGCAGCTTGGAACGGTTTAATTCACCCCTCCACTTT.

The chain has TRBV2 and TRBJ2-3, with 9 nucleotides matching TRBD1. V shed 7 bases and J 1 base; nucleotides not matched to a gene: 9. Germline CDR1 reads SNHLY; CDR2 reads FYNNEI. The CDR3 runs 16 residues. The CDR3 bases are TGTGCCAGCACCACAGGGGGCCCTGGAGGCACAGATACGCAGTATTTT. Amino acids: CASTTGGPGGTDTQYF.

This clone was seen once. The V call is TRBV5-1, the J call TRBJ2-3; 8 nucleotides agree with TRBD2. The CDR3 is made up of 16 amino acids. In germline, CDR1 is SGHRS, CDR2 YFSETQ. The V segment lost 0 bases and the J segment 5 bases; nucleotides outside the gene matches: 8. CDR3 loop: CASSLDGRAGGDTQYF. The CDR3 DNA follows: TGCGCCAGCAGCTTGGACGGGAGGGCCGGGGGAGATACGCAGTATTTT.

This clone was detected many times. This sequence joins TRBV7-9 and TRBJ1-1, with D maybe TRBD1 (5 bases). The V gene lost 10 bases and the J gene lost 0 bases, with 15 bases spanning the gap. The CDR3 extends over 14 amino acids. Germline-derived CDR1 and CDR2 are SEHNR and FQNEAQ (reference sequence). The CDR3 DNA reads as TGTGCCATCCAGCAGACAGAGATGAACACTGAAGCTTTCTTT. As protein: CAIQQTEMNTEAFF.

This clone has just a few counts. The V call is TRBV19, the J call TRBJ1-2; no clear D. Germline lookup yields CDR1 LNHDA and CDR2 SQIVND (reference sequence). Trimming stripped 6 bases from V and 7 bases from J, with 15 bases between. The CDR3 consists of 13 residues. CDR3: CASRPPSFAGYTF. Here the CDR3 DNA reads TGTGCCAGTAGGCCCCCCTCCTTCGCTGGCTACACCTTC.

This chain uses TRBV6-5 with TRBJ2-4; TRBD2 agrees at 8 bases. Germline V gives CDR1 MNHEY, CDR2 SVGAGI. The V gene end was trimmed by 0 bases and the J gene end by 8 bases; junction bases not matched to a gene: 6. The CDR3 has 15 amino acids. CDR3 DNA: TGTGCCAGCAGTTACTCGAGCGGGAGCGGGGACATTCAGTACTTC. This codes for CASSYSSGSGDIQYF.

The chain uses TRBV4-1 and TRBJ1-3, with D uncertain. Trimming pared 1 base from V and 0 bases from J, leaving 10 bases between. The CDR3 loop spans 16 amino acids. The germline gives CDR1 MGHRA, CDR2 YSYEKL. The CDR3 loop reads CASSQGSFSSGNTIYF. The CDR3 region has the DNA TGCGCCAGCAGCCAAGGTTCTTTCAGCTCTGGAAACACCATATATTTT.

Comments on this clone: Other DNA sequences in the same sample also yield this CDR3. The chain carries TRBV11-1 and TRBJ2-7; no definite D call. The length of the CDR3 is 16 residues. Trimming removed 2 bases from V and 7 bases from J, with 21 bases in between. Germline V gene sequence: CDR1 SGHAT, CDR2 FQDESV (reference sequence). The CDR3 here is CASSLLAGRSNYEQYF. The CDR3 DNA is TGTGCCAGCAGCTTACTTGCAGGACGTTCCAATTATGAGCAGTACTTC.

This chain joins TRBV6-1 and TRBJ1-1; no definite D call. V shed 11 bases and J shed 6 bases, with 13 bases lying between them. CDR3 length equals 11 residues. The germline gives CDR1 MNHNS, CDR2 SASEGT. CDR3 region: CAGSRGSEAFF. CDR3 sequence (DNA): TGTGCCGGTTCGCGGGGTTCTGAAGCTTTCTTT.

The gene calls are TRBV7-9 and TRBJ2-7; a weak D match, TRBD2 (6 bases). CDR1 and CDR2 from the germline V gene are SEHNR and FQNEAQ (reference sequence). Trimming removed 4 bases from V and 2 bases from J, with 18 bases in between. The CDR3 runs to 16 residues. The CDR3 region is CASSSPGLGLPYEQYF. DNA for the CDR3: TGTGCCAGCAGCTCCCCGGGACTGGGGTTACCCTACGAGCAGTACTTC. The variable domain in full, with the rest retrieved from reference TRBV7-9 and TRBJ2-7, is DTGVSQNPRHKITKRGQNVTFRCDPISEHNRLYWYRQTLGQGPEFLTYFQNEAQLEKSRLLSDRFSAERPKGSFSTLEIQRTEQGDSAMYLCASSSPGLGLPYEQYFGPGTRLTVT.

The table lists this clone with a count of one. The same CDR3 can be traced to other DNA sequences in this sample. CDR3 residues: CASSQGTGNYGYTF. The CDR3 DNA reads TGCGCCAGCAGCCAAGGGACGGGGAACTATGGCTACACCTTC. This chain uses TRBV4-1 with TRBJ1-2; D gene ambiguous. CDR1 is MGHRA and CDR2 is YSYEKL in the germline V gene. The CDR3 runs 14 residues. V was clipped by 1 base and J by 2 bases, with 8 bases between them.

The V call is TRBV5-1, the J call TRBJ2-3, with TRBD2 matching over 7 bases. The CDR3 has 15 residues. The trim removed 2 bases at V and 2 bases at J, leaving 5 bases unmatched. Germline CDR1 SGHRS, CDR2 YFSETQ. The CDR3 region is CASSFNGRYTDTQYF. Written as DNA, the CDR3 is TGCGCCAGCAGCTTTAACGGGAGGTACACAGATACGCAGTATTTT.

The chain is built from TRBV5-1 and TRBJ2-2; D is perhaps TRBD2 (7 bases). Germline-derived CDR1 and CDR2 are SGHRS and YFSETQ. This CDR3 spans 18 amino acids. Trimming shortened V by 0 bases and J by 4 bases, and 19 bases separated the two germline ends. The CDR3 loop reads CASSLVSGGPGGTGELFF. The CDR3 DNA reads TGCGCCAGCAGCTTGGTCTCCGGGGGGCCCGGAGGCACCGGGGAGCTGTTTTTT.

This chain links TRBV28 with TRBJ1-4; 8 positions match TRBD1. The CDR3 contains 16 residues. The V and J ends lost 4 bases and 6 bases, in that order; junction bases with no gene match: 10. In germline, CDR1 is MDHEN, CDR2 SYDVKM. Written as DNA, the CDR3 is TGTGCCAGCAGTTCAGGGGGCTCCCCTTTCGATGAAAAACTGTTTTTT. Protein sequence: CASSSGGSPFDEKLFF.

Only a few counts were recorded for this clone. The rearrangement joins TRBV19 to TRBJ2-2; 10 nucleotides align to TRBD1. CDR1 and CDR2 from the germline V gene are LNHDA and SQIVND (reference sequence). The trim removed 5 bases at V and 2 bases at J, leaving 2 bases unmatched. The CDR3 is made up of 15 amino acids. This CDR3 reads CASSRDRGNTGELFF. In nucleotides, the CDR3 is TGTGCCAGTAGTCGGGACAGGGGAAACACCGGGGAGCTGTTTTTT.